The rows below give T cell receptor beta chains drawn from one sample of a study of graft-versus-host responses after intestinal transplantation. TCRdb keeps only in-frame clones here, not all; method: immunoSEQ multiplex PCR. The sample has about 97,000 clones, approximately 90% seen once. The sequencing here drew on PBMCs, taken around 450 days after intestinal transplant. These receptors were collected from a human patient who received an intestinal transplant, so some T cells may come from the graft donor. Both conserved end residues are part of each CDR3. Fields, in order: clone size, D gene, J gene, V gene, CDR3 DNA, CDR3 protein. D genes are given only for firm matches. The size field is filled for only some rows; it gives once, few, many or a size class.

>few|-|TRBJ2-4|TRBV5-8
TGTGCCACCGTTCTGGGGGTTCCGTACTTC
CATVLGVPYF
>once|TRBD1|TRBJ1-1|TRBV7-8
TGTGCCAGCAGCTTAATTTCGAGGTTCGAGGGACAGGCGTTGAACACTGAAGCTTTCTTT
CASSLISRFEGQALNTEAFF
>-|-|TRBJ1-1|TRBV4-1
TGCGCCAGCAGCCAAGAGGGACACCCAGAAGCTTTCTTT
CASSQEGHPEAFF
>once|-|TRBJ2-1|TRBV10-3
TGTGCCATCAGAAAAACCTTCGTTAGTGAGCAGTTCTTC
CAIRKTFVSEQFF
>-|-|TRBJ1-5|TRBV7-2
TGTGCCAGCAGCTTAGCTTCAGGGAATCAGCCCCAGCATTTT
CASSLASGNQPQHF
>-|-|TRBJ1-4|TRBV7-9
TGTGCCAGCAGCTTAGGGGCAAAACTGTTTTTT
CASSLGAKLFF
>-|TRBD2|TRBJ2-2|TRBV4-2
TGTGCCAGCAGCCCCACCCTAGCGGGGGAAACCGGGGAGCTGTTTTTT
CASSPTLAGETGELFF
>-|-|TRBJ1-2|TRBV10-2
TGCGCCAGCAGTGACGGGGAGGGTAGTGATGGCTACACCTTC
CASSDGEGSDGYTF
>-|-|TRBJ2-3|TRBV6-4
TGTGCCAGCAGTGAGGCGGGCACAGATACGCAGTATTTT
CASSEAGTDTQYF
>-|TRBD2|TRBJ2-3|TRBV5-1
TGCGCCAGCAGCGCCTCTGGGGTAGCGGGGGGTGATACGCAGTATTTT
CASSASGVAGGDTQYF
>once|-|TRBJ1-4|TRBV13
TGTGCCAGCAGCTTCCAGGCCAATGAAAAACTGTTTTTT
CASSFQANEKLFF
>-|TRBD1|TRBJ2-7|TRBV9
TGTGCCAGCAGCGCCGGGACAGGACAGACCTACGAGCAGTACTTC
CASSAGTGQTYEQYF
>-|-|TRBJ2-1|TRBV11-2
TGTGCCAGCAGTCTGGGGTTGTACGAGCAGTTCTTC
CASSLGLYEQFF
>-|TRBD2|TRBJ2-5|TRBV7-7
TGTGCTAGCAGCTTAGGGAGCGGGGGGCCACAAGAGACCCAGTACTTC
CASSLGSGGPQETQYF
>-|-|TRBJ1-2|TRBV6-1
TGTGCCAGCAGTGAATTGTTAGCGGGTGGTCAGAATCGCTATGGCTACACCTTC
CASSELLAGGQNRYGYTF
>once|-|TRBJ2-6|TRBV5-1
TGCGCCAGCAGCTTGGTTGGACCCCCGGGAGCTGGGGCCGACGTCCTGACTTTC
CASSLVGPPGAGADVLTF
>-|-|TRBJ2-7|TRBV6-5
TGTGCCAGCAGCATTAGAAGGTTCAAGATCCACGAGCAGTACTTC
CASSIRRFKIHEQYF
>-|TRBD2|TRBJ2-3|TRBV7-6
TGTGCCAGCAGCTTACACCCAGCGGGGGGGCGGAGAGATACGCAGTATTTT
CASSLHPAGGRRDTQYF
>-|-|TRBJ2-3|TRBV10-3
TGTGCCGCGCGAGGGGGAGATACGCAGTATTTT
CAARGGDTQYF
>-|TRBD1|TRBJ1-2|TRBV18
TGTGCCAGCTCACCACCGGACAGGGGTGGCTACACCTTC
CASSPPDRGGYTF
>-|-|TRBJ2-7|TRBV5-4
TGTGCCAGCAGCTTGTTCAGTCGCGTCGGCGAGCAGTACTTC
CASSLFSRVGEQYF
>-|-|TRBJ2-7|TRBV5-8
TGTGCCAGCAGCCTCCCCCCAAACTATTCCTACGAGCAGTACTTC
CASSLPPNYSYEQYF
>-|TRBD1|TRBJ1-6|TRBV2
TGTGCCAGCAGTGAGCGGACAGGGGGCAATTCACCCCTCCACTTT
CASSERTGGNSPLHF
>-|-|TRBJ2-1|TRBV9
TGTGCCAGCAGCGTAGAAGCGACCCGGTCGGGTGAGCAGTTCTTC
CASSVEATRSGEQFF
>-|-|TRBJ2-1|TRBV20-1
TGCAGTGCTAGACACTACAATGAGCAGTTCTTC
CSARHYNEQFF
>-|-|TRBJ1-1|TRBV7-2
TGTGCCAGCAGCCCCCAGACAGCTCTCAACACTGAAGCTTTCTTT
CASSPQTALNTEAFF
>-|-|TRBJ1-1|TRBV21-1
TGTGCCAGCAGCAAAGTGGGGGGCACTGAAGCTTTCTTT
CASSKVGGTEAFF
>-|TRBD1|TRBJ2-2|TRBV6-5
TGTGCCTCCAAGGGACAGGGGGGGCCCGGGGAGCTGTTTTTT
CASKGQGGPGELFF
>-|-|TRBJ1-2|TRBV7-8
TGTGCCAGCAGCCACACAGGGAAGGATGGCTACACCTTC
CASSHTGKDGYTF
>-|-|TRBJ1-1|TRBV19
TGTGCCAGTAGTATAGCGACGGGAAGTTCTGAAGCTTTCTTT
CASSIATGSSEAFF
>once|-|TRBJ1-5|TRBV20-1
TGCAGTGTCGGGGGGCAGCCCCAGCATTTT
CSVGGQPQHF
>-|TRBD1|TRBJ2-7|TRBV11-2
TGTGCCAGCAGCTCATGGACAGGGAAGGCCTACGAGCAGTACTTC
CASSSWTGKAYEQYF
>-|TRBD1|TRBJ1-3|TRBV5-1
TGCGCCAGCAGCTCGGGGACAGGGGCTGGAAACACCATATATTTT
CASSSGTGAGNTIYF
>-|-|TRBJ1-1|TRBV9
TGTGCCAGCAGCGTGGGGCCGAACACTGAAGCTTTCTTT
CASSVGPNTEAFF
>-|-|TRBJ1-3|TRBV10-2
TGCGCCAGCAGAATACCGGGACCTGGAAACACCATATATTTT
CASRIPGPGNTIYF
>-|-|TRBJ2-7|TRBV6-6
TGTGCCAGCATTTCAGGGGTCGGCTACGAGCAGTACTTC
CASISGVGYEQYF
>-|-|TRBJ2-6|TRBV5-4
TGTGCCAGCAGCTTGGGGCCAAACTCTGGGGCCAACGTCCTGACTTTC
CASSLGPNSGANVLTF
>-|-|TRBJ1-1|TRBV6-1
TGTGCCAGCAGTACCGGGACGGTGAACACTGAAGCTTTCTTT
CASSTGTVNTEAFF
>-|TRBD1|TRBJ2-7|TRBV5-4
TGTGCCAGCAGCGGTCAGGGGGTCAGTAACGAGCAGTACTTC
CASSGQGVSNEQYF
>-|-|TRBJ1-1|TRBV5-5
TGTGCCAGCAGCTTGGCCCAAGGGTCGGGCACTGAAGCTTTCTTT
CASSLAQGSGTEAFF
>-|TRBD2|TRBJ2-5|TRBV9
TGTGCCAGCAGCGTTACCGGGGGGGCCGGGGAGACCCAGTACTTC
CASSVTGGAGETQYF
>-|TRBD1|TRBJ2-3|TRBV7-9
TGTGCCAGCAGCTTGGGACAGGGTATCGGTTCTGATACGCAGTATTTT
CASSLGQGIGSDTQYF
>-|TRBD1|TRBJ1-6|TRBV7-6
TGTGCCAGCAGCTTAGTCCCGGGACAGGGGATGACCTATAATTCACCCCTCCACTTT
CASSLVPGQGMTYNSPLHF
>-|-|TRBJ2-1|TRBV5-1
TGCGCCAGCAGCTTTCGGGGCCCAACCTACAATGAGCAGTTCTTC
CASSFRGPTYNEQFF
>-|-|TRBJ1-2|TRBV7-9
TGTGCCAGCAGCCCGTTGGACGGGAGCTATGGCTACACCTTC
CASSPLDGSYGYTF
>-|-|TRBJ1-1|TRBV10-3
TGTGCCATCAGTGAGTCAGGGGCAGGGAGCACTGAAGCTTTCTTT
CAISESGAGSTEAFF
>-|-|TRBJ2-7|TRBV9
TGTGCCAGCAGCGTAGGCTATACCTACGAGCAGTACTTC
CASSVGYTYEQYF
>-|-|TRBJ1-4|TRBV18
TGTGCCAGCTCAGAGGGATCCTCGAGGGGAGGAAAACTGTTTTTT
CASSEGSSRGGKLFF
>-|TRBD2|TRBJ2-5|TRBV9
TGTGCCAGCAGCGTAGCGGGGGGGGCCGGTGAGACCCAGTACTTC
CASSVAGGAGETQYF
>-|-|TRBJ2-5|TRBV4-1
TGCGCCAGCAGCCAAGGACCTCCGGGTCGCCAAGAGACCCAGTACTTC
CASSQGPPGRQETQYF
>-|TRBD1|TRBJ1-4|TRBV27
TGTGCCAGCAGTTTGTTCCAGGGGGGGGAAAAACTGTTTTTT
CASSLFQGGEKLFF
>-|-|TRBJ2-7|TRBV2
TGTGCCAGCAGTGAAGCCTACGAGCAGTACTTC
CASSEAYEQYF
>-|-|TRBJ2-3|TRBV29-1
TGCAGCGTCTCAGGTCTCGGGGGTTCTCTGAGCACAGATACGCAGTATTTT
CSVSGLGGSLSTDTQYF
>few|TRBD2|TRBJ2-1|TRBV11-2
TGTGCCAGCAGCTTAGGGGGACTAGCGGCCTACAATGAGCAGTTCTTC
CASSLGGLAAYNEQFF
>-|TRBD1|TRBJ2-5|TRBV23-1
TGCGCCAGACAGGGGTGGCAAGAGACCCAGTACTTC
CARQGWQETQYF
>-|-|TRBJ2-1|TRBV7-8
TGTGCCAGCAGCTTAGGGGGCTGGACACCCCACAATGAGCAGTTCTTC
CASSLGGWTPHNEQFF
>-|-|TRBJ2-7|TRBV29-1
TGCAGCGTTCGGGGACCCCAGAGCTCCTACGAGCAGTACTTC
CSVRGPQSSYEQYF